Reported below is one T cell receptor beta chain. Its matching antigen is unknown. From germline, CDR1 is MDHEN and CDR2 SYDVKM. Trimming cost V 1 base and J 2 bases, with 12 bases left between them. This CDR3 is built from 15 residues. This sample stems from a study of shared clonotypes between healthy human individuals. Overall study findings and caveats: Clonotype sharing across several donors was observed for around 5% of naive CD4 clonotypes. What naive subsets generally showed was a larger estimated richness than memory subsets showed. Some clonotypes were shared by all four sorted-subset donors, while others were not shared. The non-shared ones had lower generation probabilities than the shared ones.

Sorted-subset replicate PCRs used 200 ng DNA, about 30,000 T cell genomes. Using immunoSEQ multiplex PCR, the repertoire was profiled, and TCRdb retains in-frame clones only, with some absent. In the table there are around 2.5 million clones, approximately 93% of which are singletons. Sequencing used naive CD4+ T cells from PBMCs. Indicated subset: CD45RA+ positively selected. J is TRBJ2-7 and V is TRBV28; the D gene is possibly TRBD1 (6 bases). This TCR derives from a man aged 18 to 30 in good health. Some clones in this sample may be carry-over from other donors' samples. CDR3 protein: CASSLFSGATYEQYF. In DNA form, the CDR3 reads TGTGCCAGCAGTTTATTTTCAGGGGCGACCTACGAGCAGTACTTC.